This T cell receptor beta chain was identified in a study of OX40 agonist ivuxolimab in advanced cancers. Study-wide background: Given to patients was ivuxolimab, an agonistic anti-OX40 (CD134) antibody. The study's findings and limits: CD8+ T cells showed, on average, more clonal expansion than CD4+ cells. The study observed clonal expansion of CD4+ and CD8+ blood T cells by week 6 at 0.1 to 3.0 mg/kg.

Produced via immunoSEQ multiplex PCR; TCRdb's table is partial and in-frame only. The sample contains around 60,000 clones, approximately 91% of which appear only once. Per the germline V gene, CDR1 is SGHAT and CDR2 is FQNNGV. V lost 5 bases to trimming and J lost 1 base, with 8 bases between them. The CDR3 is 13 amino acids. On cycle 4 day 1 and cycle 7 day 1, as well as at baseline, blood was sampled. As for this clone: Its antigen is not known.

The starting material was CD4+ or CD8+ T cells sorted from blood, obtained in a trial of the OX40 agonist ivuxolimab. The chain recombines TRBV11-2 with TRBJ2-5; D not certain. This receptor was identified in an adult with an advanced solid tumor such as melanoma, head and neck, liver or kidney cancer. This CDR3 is CASSRRAQETQYF. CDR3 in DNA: TGTGCCAGCAGCCGACGGGCCCAAGAGACCCAGTACTTC.